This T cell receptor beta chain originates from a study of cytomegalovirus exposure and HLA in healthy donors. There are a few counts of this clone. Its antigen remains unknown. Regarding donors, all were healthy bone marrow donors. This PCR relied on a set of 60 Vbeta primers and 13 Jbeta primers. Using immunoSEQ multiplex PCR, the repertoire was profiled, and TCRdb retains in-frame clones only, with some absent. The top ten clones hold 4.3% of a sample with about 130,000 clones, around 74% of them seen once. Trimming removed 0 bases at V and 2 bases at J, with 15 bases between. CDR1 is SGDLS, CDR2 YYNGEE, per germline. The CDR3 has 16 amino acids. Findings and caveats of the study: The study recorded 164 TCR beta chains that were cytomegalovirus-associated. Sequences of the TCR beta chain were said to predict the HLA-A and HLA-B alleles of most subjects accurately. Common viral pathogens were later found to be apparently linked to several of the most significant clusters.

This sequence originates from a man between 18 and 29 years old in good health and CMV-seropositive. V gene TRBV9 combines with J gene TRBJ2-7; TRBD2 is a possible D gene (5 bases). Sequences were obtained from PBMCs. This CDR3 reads CASSVGMGRGAYEQYF. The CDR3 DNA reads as TGTGCCAGCAGCGTAGGTATGGGTCGGGGAGCCTACGAGCAGTACTTC. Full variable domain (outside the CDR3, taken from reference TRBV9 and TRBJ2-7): DSGVTQTPKHLITATGQRVTLRCSPRSGDLSVYWYQQSLDQGLQFLIQYYNGEERAKGNILERFSAQQFPDLHSELNLSSLELGDSALYFCASSVGMGRGAYEQYFGPGTRLTVT.